The 30 T cell receptor beta chains below all came from one sample that was sequenced in a study of OX40 agonist ivuxolimab in advanced cancers. Generated by immunoSEQ multiplex PCR, the TCRdb table keeps only in-frame clones and is missing some. The sample contains 20,000 to 25,000 clones, approximately 91% of which appear only once. The sequencing here drew on CD4+ or CD8+ T cells sorted from blood, taken in a trial of the OX40 agonist ivuxolimab. These receptors were obtained from an adult with an advanced solid tumor such as melanoma, head and neck, liver or kidney cancer.

This chain connects TRBV7-2 to TRBJ1-4; 9 bases align to TRBD1. CDR3 size: 14 residues. V was clipped by 5 bases and J by 7 bases; unmatched bases: 5. The V gene's germline CDR1 is SGHTA and CDR2 FQGNSA. The CDR3 reads CASSQDRGREKLFF. The CDR3 nucleotides read TGTGCCAGCAGCCAGGACAGGGGCCGTGAAAAACTGTTTTTT.

The chain recombines TRBV10-3 with TRBJ1-5; D is unresolved. The ends were cut back, 8 bases at V and 3 bases at J, with 8 bases in the middle. CDR1 and CDR2 from the germline V gene are ENHRY and SYGVKD. This CDR3 contains 12 residues. The CDR3 DNA sequence: TGTGCCATCGGGCAGTTCAATCAGCCCCAGCATTTT. The encoded protein is CAIGQFNQPQHF.

The chain has TRBV30 and TRBJ1-5; 7 bases are shared with TRBD1. CDR1 and CDR2 (germline): GTSNPN, SVGIG (reference sequence). J gave up 3 bases and V 2 bases, and 7 bases lay outside the gene matches. This CDR3 comprises 15 residues. The CDR3 coding sequence is TGTGCCTGGAGTTACGGGCAGGGGGACAATCAGCCCCAGCATTTT. Encoded protein: CAWSYGQGDNQPQHF.

The rearrangement links TRBV10-2 to TRBJ2-7; 8 positions match TRBD2. CDR3 length: 15 amino acids. J gave up 5 bases and V 5 bases, and 11 bases lay outside the gene matches. Germline lookup yields CDR1 WSHSY and CDR2 SAAADI. The CDR3 here is CASSPGSGSINEQYF. CDR3 sequence (DNA): TGCGCCAGCAGTCCCGGGAGCGGGAGTATCAACGAGCAGTACTTC.

The chain links TRBV5-1 to TRBJ2-1; D is undetermined. Germline V gene lookup returns CDR1 SGHRS and CDR2 YFSETQ. V shed 6 bases and J shed 2 bases, with 12 bases lying between them. There are 14 residues in the CDR3. DNA of the CDR3: TGCGCCAGCAATTCGGACCTTGCCTACAATGAGCAGTTCTTC. Its translation is CASNSDLAYNEQFF. The full variable domain, completed using reference TRBV5-1 and TRBJ2-1, is KAGVTQTPRYLIKTRGQQVTLSCSPISGHRSVSWYQQTPGQGLQFLFEYFSETQRNKGNFPGRFSGRQFSNSRSEMNVSTLELGDSALYLCASNSDLAYNEQFFGPGTRLTVL.

The V and J genes are TRBV19 and TRBJ2-5; 9 bases line up with TRBD2. The length of the CDR3 is 18 residues. The V gene's germline CDR1 is LNHDA and CDR2 SQIVND (reference sequence). J gave up 2 bases and V 0 bases, and 10 bases lay outside the gene matches. This CDR3 reads CASSIDPSGSGGQETQYF. In nucleotides, the CDR3 is TGTGCCAGTAGTATAGATCCCTCCGGGAGCGGGGGGCAAGAGACCCAGTACTTC.

V usage is TRBV11-1 and J usage is TRBJ2-1, with 7 positions matching TRBD1. Germline CDR1 SGHAT, CDR2 FQDESV (reference sequence). This CDR3 comprises 15 residues. The J segment lost 4 bases and the V segment lost 7 bases, leaving 10 bases of the junction unmatched. CDR3 in amino acids: CASNLDRETYNEQFF. DNA of the CDR3: TGTGCCAGCAACCTAGACAGGGAAACTTACAATGAGCAGTTCTTC.

This sequence joins TRBV2 and TRBJ1-2, with 8 positions matching TRBD1. V dropped 0 bases and J dropped 8; count of bases not matched to a gene: 11. CDR1 is SNHLY, CDR2 FYNNEI, per germline. This CDR3 is built from 16 residues. CDR3 nucleotide sequence: TGTGCCAGCAGTGAAGCGGGACCGGACAGGGAGAGGGGCTACACCTTC. Its translation: CASSEAGPDRERGYTF.

This sequence joins TRBV19 and TRBJ1-1, with TRBD1 as a possible D gene (5 bases). This CDR3 is 13 amino acids long. V lost 1 base, J lost 7 bases, and 10 bases lay in between. Germline V gene data show CDR1 as LNHDA and CDR2 as SQIVND (reference sequence). The CDR3 is CASSIGGAIEAFF. The CDR3 nucleotides are TGTGCCAGTAGTATAGGGGGCGCGATTGAAGCTTTCTTT.

The V and J genes are TRBV11-2 and TRBJ1-4, with 11 bases fitting TRBD1. V lost 5 bases, J lost 8 bases, and 4 bases stayed unmatched. The CDR3 has 14 residues. Germline V gene data show CDR1 as SGHAT and CDR2 as FQNNGV. Here the CDR3 reads CASSQDRGREKLFF. The CDR3 DNA follows: TGTGCCAGCAGCCAGGACAGGGGGCGGGAAAAACTGTTTTTT.

V gene TRBV19 combines with J gene TRBJ1-1, with D hard to call. This CDR3 region has 16 residues. Looked up from germline, CDR1 is LNHDA and CDR2 is SQIVND (reference sequence). Trimming stripped 2 bases from V and 10 bases from J, with 23 bases between. The CDR3 loop reads CASSISADPRALGAFF. The CDR3 nucleotides are TGTGCCAGTAGTATATCGGCAGACCCACGCGCACTAGGAGCTTTCTTT. Variable domain in full (rest from reference TRBV19 and TRBJ1-1): DGGITQSPKYLFRKEGQNVTLSCEQNLNHDAMYWYRQDPGQGLRLIYYSQIVNDFQKGDIAEGYSVSREKKESFPLTVTSAQKNPTAFYLCASSISADPRALGAFFGQGTRLTVV.

The chain combines TRBV19 with TRBJ2-7, with no clear D. This CDR3 has 15 residues. Per the germline V gene, CDR1 is LNHDA and CDR2 is SQIVND (reference sequence). V lost 5 bases to trimming and J lost 3 bases, with 17 bases between them. The DNA for the CDR3 is TGTGCCAGTAGTGTTTTTACGGGCTCTAGCTACGAGCAGTACTTC. Amino acids: CASSVFTGSSYEQYF.

The gene calls are TRBV7-9 and TRBJ2-4; a weak D match, TRBD1 (6 bases). The CDR3 extends over 14 amino acids. Looked up from germline, CDR1 is SEHNR and CDR2 is FQNEAQ (reference sequence). The V gene lost 5 bases and the J gene lost 8 bases, with 16 bases spanning the gap. The CDR3 spells CASSPKGRGYIQYF. The CDR3 DNA follows: TGTGCCAGCAGCCCGAAAGGCAGGGGATACATTCAGTACTTC.

V gene TRBV6-1 combines with J gene TRBJ1-5; a weak D match, TRBD1 (5 bases). V shed 1 base and J shed 2 bases, with 9 bases lying between them. Germline V gene lookup returns CDR1 MNHNS and CDR2 SASEGT. This CDR3 comprises 15 residues. The CDR3 protein is CASSEGTQGNQPQHF. The CDR3 nucleotides read TGTGCCAGCAGTGAAGGGACACAAGGCAATCAGCCCCAGCATTTT.

This chain joins TRBV28 and TRBJ2-2, with D tentatively TRBD1 (6 bases). V was clipped by 2 bases and J by 6 bases, with 25 bases between them. From germline, CDR1 is MDHEN and CDR2 SYDVKM. CDR3 size: 19 residues. CDR3 region: CASSLAARGRGSIAGELFF. For the CDR3, the DNA is TGTGCCAGCAGTTTAGCTGCCCGTGGCAGGGGATCCATTGCCGGGGAGCTGTTTTTT.

The CDR3 region is CASSVRENTQYF. CDR3 coding DNA: TGTGCCAGCAGTGTGAGGGAAAATACGCAGTATTTT. V gene TRBV28 combines with J gene TRBJ2-3; D is perhaps TRBD2 (5 bases). The germline CDR1 and CDR2 sequences are MDHEN and SYDVKM. The CDR3 sequence is 12 residues long. Trimming shortened V by 5 bases and J by 7 bases, and 10 bases separated the two germline ends.

The rearrangement uses TRBV5-1 and TRBJ2-2; D remains ambiguous. Trimming cost V 4 bases and J 2 bases, with 12 bases left between them. Germline V gives CDR1 SGHRS, CDR2 YFSETQ. The length of the CDR3 is 15 residues. CDR3 sequence: CASSGKEHNTGELFF. CDR3 DNA: TGCGCCAGCAGCGGGAAGGAACACAACACCGGGGAGCTGTTTTTT.

The CDR3 DNA follows: TGCGCCAGCCGCGGGGGGGCCGTTGTATTTACCACAGATACGCAGTATTTT. Translation gives CASRGGAVVFTTDTQYF. This rearrangement joins TRBV5-1 to TRBJ2-3; 9 nucleotides align to TRBD2. The CDR3 runs 17 residues. Trimming took 7 bases from V and 2 from J; bases not matched to a gene: 14. CDR1 is SGHRS and CDR2 is YFSETQ in the germline V gene.

The gene calls are TRBV7-9 and TRBJ2-7; D is unclear. The CDR3 spans 11 residues. V was cut by 4 bases and J by 3 bases, with 4 bases left in between. The germline gives CDR1 SEHNR, CDR2 FQNEAQ (reference sequence). The CDR3 here is CASSSHYEQYF. The CDR3, as DNA: TGTGCCAGCAGCTCTCACTACGAGCAGTACTTC.

This chain joins TRBV4-1 and TRBJ1-1, with TRBD1 matching 9 bases. V was clipped by 0 bases and J by 7 bases; unmatched bases: 3. Germline CDR1 is MGHRA and CDR2 is YSYEKL. The CDR3 extends over 14 amino acids. The CDR3 spells CASSQEGQGNEAFF. DNA for the CDR3: TGCGCCAGCAGCCAAGAAGGACAGGGGAATGAAGCTTTCTTT.

The CDR3 DNA follows: TGCGCCAGCAGCCCCTTAGCGGGGGGGCCTGGGGTTGAAACTAGCACAGATACGCAGTATTTT. Translating it yields CASSPLAGGPGVETSTDTQYF. The V call is TRBV4-3, the J call TRBJ2-3; TRBD2 matches at 11 bases. CDR1 is LGHNA and CDR2 is YSLEER in the germline V gene. CDR3 length: 21 amino acids. V lost 4 bases to trimming and J lost 0 bases; unmatched junction nucleotides: 18.

V gene TRBV18 combines with J gene TRBJ2-7; D may be TRBD1 or TRBD2 (5 bases each). V lost 1 base, J lost 4 bases, and 11 bases lay in between. CDR1 and CDR2 from the germline V gene are KGHSH and LQKENI. This CDR3 is built from 14 residues. The CDR3 DNA reads as TGTGCCAGCTCACCACGGGACCTCCCTTACGAGCAGTACTTC. As protein: CASSPRDLPYEQYF.

The V and J genes are TRBV7-3 and TRBJ2-1; tentative D call: TRBD2 (6 bases). Looked up from germline, CDR1 is SGHTA and CDR2 is FQGTGA. With 1 base removed from V and 7 bases from J, the gap between germline ends came to 17 bases. The CDR3 spans 16 residues. The CDR3 reads CASSLMFAGSENEQFF. The CDR3 DNA follows: TGTGCCAGCAGCTTAATGTTCGCGGGAAGCGAGAATGAGCAGTTCTTC. Full variable domain (remainder filled in from reference TRBV7-3 and TRBJ2-1): GAGVSQTPSNKVTEKGKYVELRCDPISGHTALYWYRQSLGQGPEFLIYFQGTGAADDSGLPNDRFFAVRPEGSVSTLKIQRTERGDSAVYLCASSLMFAGSENEQFFGPGTRLTVL.

The chain carries TRBV7-9 and TRBJ2-7; D ambiguous. The CDR3 sequence is 11 residues long. V gave up 5 bases and J gave up 6 bases, with 8 bases separating them. CDR1 is SEHNR, CDR2 FQNEAQ, per germline (reference sequence). CDR3 residues: CASSIGGEQYF. DNA of the CDR3: TGTGCCAGCAGCATAGGCGGCGAGCAGTACTTC.

This clone was found once. This chain links TRBV6-5 with TRBJ1-3, with D hard to call. This CDR3 spans 15 amino acids. In germline, CDR1 is MNHEY, CDR2 SVGAGI. V was pared by 0 bases and J by 4 bases, with 10 bases between. The CDR3 spells CASSYSIQSGNTIYF. CDR3 nucleotides: TGTGCCAGCAGTTACTCGATTCAATCCGGAAACACCATATATTTT.

In its sample, this clone was seen once. This chain links TRBV30 with TRBJ1-4; D is undetermined. CDR1 is GTSNPN and CDR2 is SVGIG in the germline V gene (reference sequence). V gave up 7 bases and J gave up 6 bases, with 18 bases separating them. This CDR3 spans 14 amino acids. This CDR3 is CAYSQPPNDEKLFF. The CDR3, as DNA: TGTGCCTACTCACAACCCCCGAATGATGAAAAACTGTTTTTT.

The chain uses TRBV6-1 and TRBJ2-7; 8 bases are shared with TRBD2. V dropped 6 bases and J dropped 0; count of bases not matched to a gene: 4. Germline V gene lookup returns CDR1 MNHNS and CDR2 SASEGT. This CDR3 region has 14 residues. DNA of the CDR3: TGTGCCAGCAGCCAGCGGGGGAGCTCCTACGAGCAGTACTTC. Translating it yields CASSQRGSSYEQYF.

This chain joins TRBV7-8 and TRBJ1-1; no reliable D call. V was trimmed by 4 bases and J by 1 base, leaving 16 bases between them. Germline loops: CDR1 SGHVS, CDR2 FQNEAQ. This CDR3 comprises 16 residues. CDR3 DNA sequence: TGTGCCAGCAGCTCCCTCCTCGGCCGGGGGAACACTGAAGCTTTCTTT. Protein product: CASSSLLGRGNTEAFF.

The table lists this clone with a few counts. The chain joins TRBV30 to TRBJ1-2; 7 bases map to TRBD1. V dropped 2 bases and J dropped 4; count of bases not matched to a gene: 7. Per the germline V gene, CDR1 is GTSNPN and CDR2 is SVGIG (reference sequence). The CDR3 is 14 residues long. Here the CDR3 reads CAWSMGQNSYGYTF. The DNA for the CDR3 is TGTGCCTGGAGTATGGGACAGAATTCCTATGGCTACACCTTC.

The chain employs TRBV5-1 and TRBJ2-5; TRBD1 might be the D (5 bases). The DNA end favors TRBJ2-7, so the J call may be wrong. Germline V CDR1 and CDR2: SGHRS, YFSETQ. This CDR3 is built from 14 residues. As DNA, the CDR3 is TGCGCCAGCAGCTGGGTAACAGGAACCTACGAGCAGTACTTC. Protein sequence: CASSWVTGTYEQYF.